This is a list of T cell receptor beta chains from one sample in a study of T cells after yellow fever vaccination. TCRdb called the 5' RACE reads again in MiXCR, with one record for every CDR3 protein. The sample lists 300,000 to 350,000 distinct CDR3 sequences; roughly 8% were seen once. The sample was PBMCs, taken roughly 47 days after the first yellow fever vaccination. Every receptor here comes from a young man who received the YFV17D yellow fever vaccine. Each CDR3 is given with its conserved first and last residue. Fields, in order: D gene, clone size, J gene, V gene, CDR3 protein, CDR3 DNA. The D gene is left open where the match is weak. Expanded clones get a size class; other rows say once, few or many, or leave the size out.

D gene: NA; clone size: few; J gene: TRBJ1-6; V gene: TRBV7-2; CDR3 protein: CASSVHSGPQVPLHF; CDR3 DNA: TGTGCCAGCAGCGTCCACTCGGGACCCCAGGTTCCCCTCCACTTT
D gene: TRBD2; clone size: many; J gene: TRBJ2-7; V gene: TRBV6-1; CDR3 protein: CASRPGLAGALPNEQYF; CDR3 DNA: TGTGCCAGCAGACCAGGACTAGCGGGGGCTCTTCCTAACGAGCAGTACTTC
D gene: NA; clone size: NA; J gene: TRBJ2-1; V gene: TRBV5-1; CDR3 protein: CASSATVPGNEQFF; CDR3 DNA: TGCGCCAGCAGCGCTACGGTCCCGGGCAATGAGCAGTTCTTC
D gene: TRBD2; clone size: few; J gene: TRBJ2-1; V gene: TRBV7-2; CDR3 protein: CASSPPGGMNEQFF; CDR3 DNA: TGTGCCAGCAGCCCCCCCGGGGGGATGAATGAGCAGTTCTTC
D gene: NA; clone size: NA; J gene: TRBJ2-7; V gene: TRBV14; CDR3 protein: CASSPTVGVVKQYF; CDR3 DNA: TGTGCCAGCAGCCCCACCGTAGGGGTGGTAAAGCAGTACTTC
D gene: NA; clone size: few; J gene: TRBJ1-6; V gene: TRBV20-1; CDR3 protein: CSARLGGAHSYNSPLHF; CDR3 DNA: TGCAGTGCTAGACTCGGGGGTGCACACTCCTATAATTCACCCCTCCACTTT
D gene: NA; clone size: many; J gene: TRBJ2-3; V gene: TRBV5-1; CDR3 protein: CASSPPLYF; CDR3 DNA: TGCGCCAGCAGCCCGCCACTGTATTTT
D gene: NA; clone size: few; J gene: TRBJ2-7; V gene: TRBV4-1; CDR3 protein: CASSQGVGEQYF; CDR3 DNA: TGCGCCAGCAGCCAGGGCGTGGGCGAGCAGTACTTC
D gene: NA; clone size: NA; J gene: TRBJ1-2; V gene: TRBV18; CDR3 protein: CASSYDEVYGYTF; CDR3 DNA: TGTGCCAGCTCTTATGATGAGGTCTATGGCTACACCTTC
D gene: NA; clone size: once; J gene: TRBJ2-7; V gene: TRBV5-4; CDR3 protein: CASSHGTWYEQYF; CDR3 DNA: TGTGCCAGCAGCCACGGGACTTGGTACGAGCAGTACTTC
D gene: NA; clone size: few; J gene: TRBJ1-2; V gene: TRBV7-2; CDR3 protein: CASSPRVSGYGYTF; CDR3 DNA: TGTGCCAGCAGCCCCAGGGTGTCTGGCTATGGCTACACCTTC
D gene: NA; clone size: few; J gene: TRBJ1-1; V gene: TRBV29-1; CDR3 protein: CSVGVSNEAFF; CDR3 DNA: TGCAGCGTTGGAGTCAGCAATGAAGCTTTCTTT
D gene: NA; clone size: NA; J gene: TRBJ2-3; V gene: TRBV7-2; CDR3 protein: CASSLVANTDTQYF; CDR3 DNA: TGTGCCAGCAGCTTAGTAGCTAACACAGATACGCAGTATTTT
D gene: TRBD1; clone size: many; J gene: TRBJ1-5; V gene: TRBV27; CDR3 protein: CASRGQGVGQPQHF; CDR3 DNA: TGTGCCAGCAGGGGACAGGGGGTCGGACAGCCCCAGCATTTT
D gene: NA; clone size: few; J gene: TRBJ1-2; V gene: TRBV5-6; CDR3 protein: CASSPMQSNYGYTF; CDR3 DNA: TGTGCCAGCAGCCCTATGCAGTCTAACTATGGCTACACCTTC
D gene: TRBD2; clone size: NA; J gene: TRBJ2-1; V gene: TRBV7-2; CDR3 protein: CASSLVSGGQYNEQFF; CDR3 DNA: TGTGCCAGCAGCTTAGTTAGCGGGGGCCAATACAATGAGCAGTTCTTC
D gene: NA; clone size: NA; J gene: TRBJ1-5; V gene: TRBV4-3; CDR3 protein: CASSQEQGRYQPQHF; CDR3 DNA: TGCGCCAGCAGCCAAGAACAGGGTCGGTATCAGCCCCAGCATTTT
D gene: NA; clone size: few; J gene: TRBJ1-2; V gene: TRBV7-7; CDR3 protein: CASSAHKNYGYTF; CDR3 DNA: TGTGCTAGCAGCGCACACAAAAACTATGGCTACACCTTC
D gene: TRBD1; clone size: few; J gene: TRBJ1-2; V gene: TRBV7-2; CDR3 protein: CASSFQQGAVYGYTF; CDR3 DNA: TGTGCCAGCAGCTTTCAACAGGGGGCCGTGTATGGCTACACCTTC
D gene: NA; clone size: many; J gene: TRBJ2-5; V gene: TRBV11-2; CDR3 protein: CASQGHQETQYF; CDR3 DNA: TGTGCCAGCCAGGGCCACCAGGAGACCCAGTACTTC
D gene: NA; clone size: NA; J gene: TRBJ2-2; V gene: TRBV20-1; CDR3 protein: CSARSRPAGELFF; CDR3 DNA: TGCAGTGCTAGATCCAGGCCTGCCGGGGAGCTGTTTTTT
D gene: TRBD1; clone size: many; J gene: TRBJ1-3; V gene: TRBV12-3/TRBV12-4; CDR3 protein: CASSLPQGRNTIYF; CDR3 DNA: TGTGCCAGCAGTTTACCACAGGGGAGAAACACCATATATTTT
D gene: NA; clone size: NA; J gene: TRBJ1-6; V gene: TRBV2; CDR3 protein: CASSGHKNSPLHF; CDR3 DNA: TGTGCCAGCAGTGGCCATAAGAATTCACCCCTCCACTTT
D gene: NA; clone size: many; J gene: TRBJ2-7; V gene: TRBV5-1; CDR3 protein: CASSLDGTYYEQYF; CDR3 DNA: TGCGCCAGCAGCTTGGATGGGACATATTACGAGCAGTACTTC
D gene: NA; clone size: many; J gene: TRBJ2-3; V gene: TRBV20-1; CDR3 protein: CSAITDTQYF; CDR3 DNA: TGCAGTGCCATCACAGATACGCAGTATTTT
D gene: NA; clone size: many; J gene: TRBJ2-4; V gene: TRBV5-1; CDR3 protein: CASSSNKEAKNIQYF; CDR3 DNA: TGCGCCAGCAGCTCGAATAAGGAAGCCAAAAACATTCAGTACTTC
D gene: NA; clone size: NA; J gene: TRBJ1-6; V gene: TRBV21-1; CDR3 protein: CASSKVPRGLVSPLHF; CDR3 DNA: TGTGCCAGCAGCAAAGTTCCGAGGGGCCTGGTTTCACCCCTCCACTTT
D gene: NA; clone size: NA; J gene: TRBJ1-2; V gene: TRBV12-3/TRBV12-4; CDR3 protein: CASNSLDRLYGYTF; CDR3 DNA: TGTGCCAGCAATTCCCTAGACCGGCTCTATGGCTACACCTTC
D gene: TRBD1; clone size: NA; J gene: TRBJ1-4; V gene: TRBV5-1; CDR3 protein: CASSGGQDPSEKLFF; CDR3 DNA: TGCGCCAGCAGCGGAGGACAGGACCCATCTGAAAAACTGTTTTTT
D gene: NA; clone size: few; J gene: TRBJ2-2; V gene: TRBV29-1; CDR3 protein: CSFTGPNTGELFF; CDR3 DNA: TGCAGCTTCACAGGGCCGAACACCGGGGAGCTGTTTTTT
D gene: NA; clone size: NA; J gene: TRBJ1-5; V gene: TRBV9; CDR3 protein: CASNAGGNQPQHF; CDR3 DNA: TGTGCCAGCAACGCAGGGGGCAATCAGCCCCAGCATTTT
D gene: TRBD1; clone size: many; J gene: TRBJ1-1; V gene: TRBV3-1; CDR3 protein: CASSQVQGDTEAFF; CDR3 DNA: TGTGCCAGCAGCCAAGTACAGGGGGACACTGAAGCTTTCTTT
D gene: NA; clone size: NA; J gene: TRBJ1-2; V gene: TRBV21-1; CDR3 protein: CASSKETGLDGYTF; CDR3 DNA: TGTGCCAGCAGCAAAGAAACAGGGTTGGATGGCTACACCTTC
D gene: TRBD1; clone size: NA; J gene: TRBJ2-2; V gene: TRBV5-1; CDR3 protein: CASAWETGVYYRNTGELFF; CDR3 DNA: TGCGCCAGCGCCTGGGAGACAGGGGTTTATTACCGGAACACCGGGGAGCTGTTTTTT
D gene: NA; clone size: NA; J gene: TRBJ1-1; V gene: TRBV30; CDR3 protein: CAYQRGTEAFF; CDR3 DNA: TGTGCCTACCAAAGGGGGACTGAAGCTTTCTTT
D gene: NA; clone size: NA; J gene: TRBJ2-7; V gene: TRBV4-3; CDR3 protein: CASSPRTDSTYEQYF; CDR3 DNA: TGCGCCAGCAGCCCACGGACAGATTCTACCTACGAGCAGTACTTC
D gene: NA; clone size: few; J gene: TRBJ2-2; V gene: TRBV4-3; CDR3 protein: CASSQDGWKEVALRELFF; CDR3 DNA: TGCGCCAGCAGCCAAGATGGGTGGAAAGAGGTTGCCCTCCGGGAGCTGTTTTTT
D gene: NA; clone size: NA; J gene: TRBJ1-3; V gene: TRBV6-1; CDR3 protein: CASSEGVGSGNTIYF; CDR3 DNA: TGTGCCAGCAGTGAAGGAGTTGGCTCTGGAAACACCATATATTTT
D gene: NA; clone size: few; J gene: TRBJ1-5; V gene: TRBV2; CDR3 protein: CASSESPPRSNQPQHF; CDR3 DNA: TGTGCCAGCAGTGAATCCCCCCCTCGTAGCAATCAGCCCCAGCATTTT
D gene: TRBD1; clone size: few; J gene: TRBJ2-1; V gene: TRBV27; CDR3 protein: CASSTRDRVVDSYNEQFF; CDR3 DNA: TGTGCCAGCAGTACCCGGGACAGGGTCGTTGACTCCTACAATGAGCAGTTCTTC
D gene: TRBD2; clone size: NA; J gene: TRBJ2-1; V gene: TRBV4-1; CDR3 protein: CASSRFGLAGGGEQFF; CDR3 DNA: TGCGCCAGCAGCCGTTTCGGACTAGCGGGGGGCGGTGAGCAGTTCTTC
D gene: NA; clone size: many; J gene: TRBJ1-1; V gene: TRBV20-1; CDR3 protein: CSARTVQGRNTEAFF; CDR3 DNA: TGCAGTGCTAGAACAGTACAGGGAAGGAACACTGAAGCTTTCTTT
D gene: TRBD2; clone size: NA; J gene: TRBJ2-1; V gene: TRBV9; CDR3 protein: CASSVRPIAGDNEQFF; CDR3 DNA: TGTGCCAGCAGCGTTCGTCCCATAGCGGGGGATAATGAGCAGTTCTTC
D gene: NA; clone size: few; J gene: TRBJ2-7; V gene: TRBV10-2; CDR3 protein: CASSVMVLSYEQYF; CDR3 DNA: TGCGCCAGCAGTGTCATGGTCCTCTCCTACGAGCAGTACTTC
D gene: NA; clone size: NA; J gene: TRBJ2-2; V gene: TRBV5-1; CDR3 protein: CASSPSEGKTGELFF; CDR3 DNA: TGCGCCAGCAGCCCCTCGGAGGGGAAGACCGGGGAGCTGTTTTTT
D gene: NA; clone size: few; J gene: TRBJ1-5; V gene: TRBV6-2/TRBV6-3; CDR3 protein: CASSRRGEGQPQHF; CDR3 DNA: TGTGCCAGCAGCCGTAGAGGGGAGGGTCAGCCCCAGCATTTT
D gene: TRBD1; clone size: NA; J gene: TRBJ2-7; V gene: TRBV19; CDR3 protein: CASSTDRGPSEQYF; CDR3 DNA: TGTGCCAGTAGCACCGACAGGGGGCCCAGCGAGCAGTACTTC
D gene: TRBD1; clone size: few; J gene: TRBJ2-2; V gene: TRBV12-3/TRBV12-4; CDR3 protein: CASKRGPNTGELFF; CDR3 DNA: TGTGCCAGCAAAAGGGGGCCAAACACCGGGGAGCTGTTTTTT
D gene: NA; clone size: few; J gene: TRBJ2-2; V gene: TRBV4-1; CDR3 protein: CASSQLDIMTGELFF; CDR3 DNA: TGCGCCAGCAGCCAATTGGACATAATGACCGGGGAGCTGTTTTTT
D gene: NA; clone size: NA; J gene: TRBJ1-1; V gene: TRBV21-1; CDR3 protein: CASSKAYSGRRSSDTEAFF; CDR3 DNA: TGTGCCAGCAGCAAAGCTTATTCGGGACGCAGGAGTTCGGACACTGAAGCTTTCTTT
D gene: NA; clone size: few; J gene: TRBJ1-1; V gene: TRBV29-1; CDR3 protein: CSVGAGNTEAFF; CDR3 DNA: TGCAGCGTTGGGGCAGGGAACACTGAAGCTTTCTTT
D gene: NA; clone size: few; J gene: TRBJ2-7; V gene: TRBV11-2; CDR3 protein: CASSFNRDRHEQYF; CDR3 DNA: TGTGCCAGCAGCTTTAATAGGGACCGACACGAGCAGTACTTC
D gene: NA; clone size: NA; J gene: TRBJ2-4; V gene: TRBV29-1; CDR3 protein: CSVENSHIQYF; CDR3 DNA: TGCAGCGTTGAAAATTCGCACATTCAGTACTTC
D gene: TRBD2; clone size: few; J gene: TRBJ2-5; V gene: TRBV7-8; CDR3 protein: CASSPVGLAGEETQYF; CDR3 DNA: TGTGCCAGCAGCCCGGTAGGGCTAGCGGGGGAAGAGACCCAGTACTTC
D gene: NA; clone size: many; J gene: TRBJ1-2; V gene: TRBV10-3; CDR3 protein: CAIRAGAGDDYGYTF; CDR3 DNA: TGTGCCATCAGAGCTGGAGCAGGGGACGACTATGGCTACACCTTC
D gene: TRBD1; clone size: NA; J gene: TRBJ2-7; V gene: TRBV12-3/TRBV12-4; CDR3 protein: CASSPSSGRGLYEQYF; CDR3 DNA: TGTGCCAGCAGCCCCAGTTCCGGCAGGGGGCTCTACGAGCAGTACTTC
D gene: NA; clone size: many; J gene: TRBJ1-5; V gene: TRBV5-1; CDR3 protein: CASSLGDQNQPQHF; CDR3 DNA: TGCGCCAGCAGCTTGGGGGACCAGAATCAGCCCCAGCATTTT
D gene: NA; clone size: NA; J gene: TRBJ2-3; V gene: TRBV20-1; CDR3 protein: CSAREAKSTDTQYF; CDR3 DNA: TGCAGTGCTAGAGAGGCCAAGAGCACAGATACGCAGTATTTT
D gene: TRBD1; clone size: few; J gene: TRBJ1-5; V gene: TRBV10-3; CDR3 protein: CATEPGQGGVQPQHF; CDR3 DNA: TGTGCCACCGAACCCGGACAGGGAGGGGTTCAGCCCCAGCATTTT
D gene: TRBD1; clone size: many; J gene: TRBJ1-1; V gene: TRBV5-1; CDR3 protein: CASSSDRGYDLAFF; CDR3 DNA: TGCGCCAGCAGCTCGGACAGGGGATATGATTTGGCTTTCTTT